These 11 T cell receptor beta chains came from one sample sequenced in a study of cytomegalovirus exposure and HLA in healthy donors. A multiplex PCR was run with 60 Vbeta primers and 13 Jbeta primers. The assay was immunoSEQ multiplex PCR, and TCRdb's table has in-frame clones only and misses some. The repertoire holds about 200,000 clones, with 65% to 90% as singletons. Input material: PBMCs. The receptors were gathered from a woman aged 50 to 60 in good health and CMV-seronegative.

The chain joins TRBV11-2 to TRBJ1-3; 7 nucleotides match TRBD1. Germline trimming cut 0 bases from V and 0 bases from J; bases unmatched to any gene: 5. This CDR3 is built from 17 residues. Germline assignment: CDR1 SGHAT and CDR2 FQNNGV. Written as DNA, the CDR3 is TGTGCCAGCAGCTTAGATGGACGACAGGGCTCTGGAAACACCATATATTTT. Its translation: CASSLDGRQGSGNTIYF.

V gene TRBV6-5 combines with J gene TRBJ2-7; 9 nucleotides match TRBD1. The CDR3 spans 14 residues. Looked up from germline, CDR1 is MNHEY and CDR2 is SVGAGI. J lost 4 bases, V lost 6 bases, and 7 bases had no gene match. This CDR3 reads CASSLTGGGYEQYF. Written as DNA, the CDR3 is TGTGCCAGCAGCCTTACAGGGGGCGGTTACGAGCAGTACTTC.

The genes are TRBV7-6 and TRBJ1-1; D unclear. The germline V and J ends were trimmed by 5 bases and 1 base, with 17 bases remaining between them. CDR1 is SGHVS, CDR2 FNYEAQ, per germline. The CDR3 totals 16 residues. Here the CDR3 reads CASSLTLGASNTEAFF. DNA of the CDR3: TGTGCCAGCAGCCTCACCTTGGGAGCTTCGAACACTGAAGCTTTCTTT.

This sequence joins TRBV5-4 and TRBJ1-6; D not certain. Per the germline V gene, CDR1 is SGHNT and CDR2 is YYREEE (reference sequence). V dropped 3 bases and J dropped 8 bases, with 9 bases sitting between them. This CDR3 has 13 amino acids. The DNA for the CDR3 is TGTGCCAGCAGCTCGGGTTTTGATTCACCCCTCCACTTT. Residues: CASSSGFDSPLHF.

The table lists this clone with a few counts. This chain connects TRBV2 to TRBJ2-2; 11 bases are a match to TRBD1. The length of the CDR3 is 15 residues. With 9 bases clipped from V and 6 bases from J, the junction kept 9 bases outside the gene matches. Per germline, CDR1 SNHLY and CDR2 FYNNEI. The CDR3 protein is CASSPGQGGPGELFF. As DNA, the CDR3 is TGTGCCAGTTCCCCGGGACAGGGGGGTCCCGGGGAGCTGTTTTTT.

The V gene is TRBV2, the J gene TRBJ1-1, with 9 nucleotides matching TRBD1. V trimming: 6 bases; J trimming: 4 bases; junction bases outside the gene matches: 6. Germline V gene data show CDR1 as SNHLY and CDR2 as FYNNEI. This CDR3 spans 14 amino acids. The CDR3 sequence: CASRERQGGTEAFF. The CDR3 region has the DNA TGTGCCAGCAGGGAAAGACAGGGGGGCACTGAAGCTTTCTTT.

This chain links TRBV28 with TRBJ1-2; D might be TRBD1 (5 bases). Trimming stripped 7 bases from V and 4 bases from J, with 16 bases between. This CDR3 contains 14 residues. Per the germline V gene, CDR1 is MDHEN and CDR2 is SYDVKM. In DNA, the CDR3 is TGTGCCAGCACTAAAGGCAGGGTTGGCTATGGCTACACCTTC. It specifies CASTKGRVGYGYTF.

The V and J genes are TRBV5-4 and TRBJ2-7; the D is unclear. V dropped 0 bases and J dropped 7 bases, with 17 bases sitting between them. This CDR3 has 15 residues. CDR1 and CDR2 (germline): SGHNT, YYREEE (reference sequence). The CDR3 DNA reads as TGTGCCAGCAGCTTGGCCCGCAACAGCTACTTGGAGCAGTACTTC. Protein: CASSLARNSYLEQYF.

The rearrangement uses TRBV7-2 and TRBJ2-5; TRBD1 agrees at 8 bases. CDR3 length: 13 amino acids. Germline V gives CDR1 SGHTA, CDR2 FQGNSA. Trimming took 3 bases from V and 4 from J; bases not matched to a gene: 1. CDR3 coding DNA: TGTGCCAGCAGCTTTGGACAGGGAGAGACCCAGTACTTC. It encodes CASSFGQGETQYF. Using reference TRBV7-2 and TRBJ2-5 for the parts outside the CDR3, the full variable domain is GAGVSQSPSNKVTEKGKDVELRCDPISGHTALYWYRQSLGQGLEFLIYFQGNSAPDKSGLPSDRFSAERTGGSVSTLTIQRTQQEDSAVYLCASSFGQGETQYFGPGTRLLVL.

The rearrangement uses TRBV27 and TRBJ2-5; 9 bases match TRBD2. The germline gives CDR1 MNHEY, CDR2 SMNVEV (reference sequence). The CDR3 runs to 17 residues. The junction had 14 bases not matched to a gene; V was cut back by 6 bases and J by 3 bases. Written as DNA, the CDR3 is TGTGCCAGCAGGAGATGGGGCGGGAGGGCTCGGGAAGAGACCCAGTACTTC. It yields the protein CASRRWGGRAREETQYF.

The chain uses TRBV4-1 and TRBJ2-1; tentative D call: TRBD2 (6 bases). Looked up from germline, CDR1 is MGHRA and CDR2 is YSYEKL. The CDR3 is made up of 16 amino acids. V gave up 4 bases and J gave up 4 bases, with 17 bases separating them. CDR3: CASSPAGTALYNEQFF. The CDR3 nucleotides are TGCGCCAGCAGCCCGGCCGGGACTGCCTTATACAATGAGCAGTTCTTC.